This TCR beta chain appears in the sequencing data of a study of chemoradiotherapy in HPV16-positive cancers. Clones were sequenced by immunoSEQ multiplex PCR, and TCRdb holds only the in-frame ones, with some missing. This sample carries 4,500 to 5,000 clones, over 75% of them seen once, and the ten largest clones take under 4%. This CDR3 is 16 amino acids long. Germline V gene sequence: CDR1 SGDLS, CDR2 YYNGEE. Losses at the gene ends were 4 bases for V and 5 bases for J; bases not matched to a gene: 14. The genes are TRBV9 and TRBJ2-5; TRBD1 matches at 7 bases. Specimen: tumor tissue, collected from a patient who underwent chemoradiotherapy. This receptor was taken from a human donor with HPV-associated anogenital cancer. The CDR3 loop reads CASSLAGTVLRETQYF. For the CDR3, the DNA is TGTGCCAGCAGCCTCGCCGGGACAGTACTGAGGGAGACCCAGTACTTC.